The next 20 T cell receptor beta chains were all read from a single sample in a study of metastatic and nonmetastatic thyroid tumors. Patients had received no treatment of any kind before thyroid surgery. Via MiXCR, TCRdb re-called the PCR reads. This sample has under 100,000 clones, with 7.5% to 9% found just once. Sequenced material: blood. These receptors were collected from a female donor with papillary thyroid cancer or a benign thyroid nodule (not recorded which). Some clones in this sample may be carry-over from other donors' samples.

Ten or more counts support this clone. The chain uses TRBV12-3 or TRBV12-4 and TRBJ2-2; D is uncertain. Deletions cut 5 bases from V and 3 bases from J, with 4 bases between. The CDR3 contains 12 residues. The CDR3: CASSGDTGELFF. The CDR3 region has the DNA TGTGCCAGCAGTGGGGACACCGGGGAGCTGTTTTTT.

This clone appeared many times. The CDR3 nucleotides are TGCAGTGCTTTGACAGTGGGACTAGCGGGGGGGCCACAAGAGACCCAGTACTTC. It specifies CSALTVGLAGGPQETQYF. V gene TRBV20-1 combines with J gene TRBJ2-5, with TRBD2 matching 16 bases. V was pared by 5 bases and J by 2 bases, with 11 bases of the junction left unmatched. The CDR3 is 18 amino acids. Germline V gene lookup returns CDR1 DFQATT and CDR2 SNEGSKA (reference sequence).

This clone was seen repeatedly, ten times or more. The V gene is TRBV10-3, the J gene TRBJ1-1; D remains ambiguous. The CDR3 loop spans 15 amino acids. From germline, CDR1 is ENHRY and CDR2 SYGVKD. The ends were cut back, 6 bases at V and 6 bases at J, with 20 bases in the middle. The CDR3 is CAIRSGSHRSAEAFF. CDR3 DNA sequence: TGTGCCATCAGGTCGGGGTCTCATAGGTCGGCTGAAGCTTTCTTT.

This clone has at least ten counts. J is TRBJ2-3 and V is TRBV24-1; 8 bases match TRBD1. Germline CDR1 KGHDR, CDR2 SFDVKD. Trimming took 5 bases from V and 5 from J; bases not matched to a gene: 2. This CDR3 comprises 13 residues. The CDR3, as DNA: TGTGCCACCAGTGGAACAGGGGGAGATACGCAGTATTTT. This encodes CATSGTGGDTQYF.

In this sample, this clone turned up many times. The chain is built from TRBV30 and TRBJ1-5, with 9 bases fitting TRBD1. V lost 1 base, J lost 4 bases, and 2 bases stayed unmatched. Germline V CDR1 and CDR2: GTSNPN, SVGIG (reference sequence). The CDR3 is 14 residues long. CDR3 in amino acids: CAWSGGTGNQPQHF. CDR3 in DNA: TGTGCCTGGAGTGGGGGGACAGGGAATCAGCCCCAGCATTTT. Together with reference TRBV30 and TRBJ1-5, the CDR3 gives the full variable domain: SQTIHQWPATLVQPVGSPLSLECTVEGTSNPNLYWYRQAAGRGLQLLFYSVGIGQISSEVPQNLSASRPQDRQFILSSKKLLLSDSGFYLCAWSGGTGNQPQHFGDGTRLSIL.

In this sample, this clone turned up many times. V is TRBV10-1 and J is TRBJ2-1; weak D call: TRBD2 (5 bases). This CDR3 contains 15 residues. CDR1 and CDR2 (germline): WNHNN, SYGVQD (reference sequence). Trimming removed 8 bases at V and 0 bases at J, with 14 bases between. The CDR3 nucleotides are TGCGCCAGCGTCGACTACCTGAGCTCCTACAATGAGCAGTTCTTC. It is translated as CASVDYLSSYNEQFF.

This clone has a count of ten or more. Here the CDR3 reads CASRTLPSSYEQYF. As DNA, the CDR3 is TGCGCCAGCAGAACATTACCCTCTTCCTACGAGCAGTACTTC. This chain uses TRBV5-1 with TRBJ2-7; no firm D call. Germline V gives CDR1 SGHRS, CDR2 YFSETQ. The V end was cut by 5 bases, the J end by 1 base, with 13 bases between. The CDR3 has 14 residues.

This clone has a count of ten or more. The CDR3 DNA follows: TGTGCCAGCAGCCTTCGACAGTACAATCAGCCCCAGCATTTT. Its protein product is CASSLRQYNQPQHF. The chain employs TRBV3-1 and TRBJ1-5; D is perhaps TRBD1 (5 bases). CDR1 and CDR2 from the germline V gene are LGHDT and YNNKEL (reference sequence). The V gene lost 4 bases and the J gene lost 3 bases, with 10 bases spanning the gap. The CDR3 has 14 amino acids.

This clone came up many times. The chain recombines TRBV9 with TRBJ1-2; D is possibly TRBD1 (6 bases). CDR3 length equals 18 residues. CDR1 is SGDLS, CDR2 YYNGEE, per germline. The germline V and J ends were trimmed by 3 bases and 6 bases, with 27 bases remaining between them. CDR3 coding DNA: TGTGCCAGCAGCGACCCGCCACGTCTGAGGGGGAGAGAGGATGGCTACACCTTC. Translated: CASSDPPRLRGREDGYTF. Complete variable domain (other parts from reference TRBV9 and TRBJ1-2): DSGVTQTPKHLITATGQRVTLRCSPRSGDLSVYWYQQSLDQGLQFLIQYYNGEERAKGNILERFSAQQFPDLHSELNLSSLELGDSALYFCASSDPPRLRGREDGYTFGSGTRLTVV.

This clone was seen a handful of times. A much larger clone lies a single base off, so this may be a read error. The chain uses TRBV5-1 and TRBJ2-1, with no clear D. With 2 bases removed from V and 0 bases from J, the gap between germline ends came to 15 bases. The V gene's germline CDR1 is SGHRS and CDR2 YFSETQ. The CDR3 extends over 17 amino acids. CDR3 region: CASSLSASRTSYNEQFF. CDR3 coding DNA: TGCGCCAGCAGCTTAAGTGCCAGCCGAACCTCCTACAATGAGCAGTTCTTC. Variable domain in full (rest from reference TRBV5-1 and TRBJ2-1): KAGVTQTPRYLIKTRGQQVTLSCSPISGHRSVSWYQQTPGQGLQFLFEYFSETQRNKGNFPGRFSGRQFSNSRSEMNVSTLELGDSALYLCASSLSASRTSYNEQFFGPGTRLTVL.

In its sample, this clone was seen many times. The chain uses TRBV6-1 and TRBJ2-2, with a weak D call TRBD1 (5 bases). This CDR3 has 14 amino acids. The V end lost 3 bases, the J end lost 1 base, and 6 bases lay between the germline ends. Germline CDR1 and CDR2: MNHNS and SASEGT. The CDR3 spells CASSDGQNTGELFF. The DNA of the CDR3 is TGTGCCAGCAGTGACGGACAGAACACCGGGGAGCTGTTTTTT.

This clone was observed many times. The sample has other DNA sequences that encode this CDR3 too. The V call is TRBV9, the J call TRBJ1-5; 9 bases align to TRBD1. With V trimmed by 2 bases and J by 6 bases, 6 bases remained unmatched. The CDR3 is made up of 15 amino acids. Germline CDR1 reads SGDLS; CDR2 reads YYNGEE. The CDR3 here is CASSVGGTGSQPQHF. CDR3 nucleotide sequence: TGTGCCAGCAGCGTCGGGGGGACAGGGAGTCAGCCCCAGCATTTT.

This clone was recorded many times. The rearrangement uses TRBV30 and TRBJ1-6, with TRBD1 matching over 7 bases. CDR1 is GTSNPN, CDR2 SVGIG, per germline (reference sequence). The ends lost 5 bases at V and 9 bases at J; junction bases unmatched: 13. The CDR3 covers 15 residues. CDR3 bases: TGTGCCTGGTCCGATCCGGGACAGTGGGGTTCACCCCTCCACTTT. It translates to CAWSDPGQWGSPLHF. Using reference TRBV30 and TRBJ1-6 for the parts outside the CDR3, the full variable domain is SQTIHQWPATLVQPVGSPLSLECTVEGTSNPNLYWYRQAAGRGLQLLFYSVGIGQISSEVPQNLSASRPQDRQFILSSKKLLLSDSGFYLCAWSDPGQWGSPLHFGNGTRLTVT.

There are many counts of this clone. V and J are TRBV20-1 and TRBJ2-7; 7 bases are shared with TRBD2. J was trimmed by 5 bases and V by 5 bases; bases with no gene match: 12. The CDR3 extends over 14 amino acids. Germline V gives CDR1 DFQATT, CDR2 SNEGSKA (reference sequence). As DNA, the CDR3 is TGCAGTGCTTCAATGGGGGGGATAACGAACGAGCAGTACTTC. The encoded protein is CSASMGGITNEQYF.

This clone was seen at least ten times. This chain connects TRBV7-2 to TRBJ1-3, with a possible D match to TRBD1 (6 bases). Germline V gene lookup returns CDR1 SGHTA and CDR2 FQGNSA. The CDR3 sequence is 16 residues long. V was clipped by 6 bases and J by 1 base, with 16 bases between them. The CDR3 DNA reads TGTGCCAGCAGAGACCCGTGGGGGGCTTCTGGAAACACCATATATTTT. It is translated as CASRDPWGASGNTIYF.

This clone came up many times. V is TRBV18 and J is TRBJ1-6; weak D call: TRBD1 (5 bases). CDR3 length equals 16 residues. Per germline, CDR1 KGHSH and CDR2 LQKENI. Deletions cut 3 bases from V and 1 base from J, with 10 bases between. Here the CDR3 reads CASSPSGGSYNSPLHF. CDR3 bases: TGTGCCAGCTCACCGTCGGGGGGATCCTATAATTCACCCCTCCACTTT.

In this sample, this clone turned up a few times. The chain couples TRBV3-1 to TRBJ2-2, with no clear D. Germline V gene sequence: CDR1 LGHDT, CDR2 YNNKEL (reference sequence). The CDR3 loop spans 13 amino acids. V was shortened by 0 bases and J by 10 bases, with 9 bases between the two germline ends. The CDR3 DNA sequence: TGTGCCAGCAGCCAAGATGTGTACGAGGAGCTGTTTTTT. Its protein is CASSQDVYEELFF.

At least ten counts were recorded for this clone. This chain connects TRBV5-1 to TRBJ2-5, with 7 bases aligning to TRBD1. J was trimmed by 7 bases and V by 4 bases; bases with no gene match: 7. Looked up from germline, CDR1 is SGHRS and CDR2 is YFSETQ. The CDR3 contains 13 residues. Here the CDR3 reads CASSEGALGTQYF. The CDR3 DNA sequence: TGCGCCAGCAGCGAGGGGGCACTCGGGACCCAGTACTTC.

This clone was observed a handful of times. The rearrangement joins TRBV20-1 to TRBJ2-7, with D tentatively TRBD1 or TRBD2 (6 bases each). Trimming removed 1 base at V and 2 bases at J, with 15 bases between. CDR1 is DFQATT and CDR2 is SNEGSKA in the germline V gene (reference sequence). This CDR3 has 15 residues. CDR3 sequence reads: CSARGWGAQTYEQYF. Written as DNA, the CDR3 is TGCAGTGCTAGAGGATGGGGGGCACAAACCTACGAGCAGTACTTC.

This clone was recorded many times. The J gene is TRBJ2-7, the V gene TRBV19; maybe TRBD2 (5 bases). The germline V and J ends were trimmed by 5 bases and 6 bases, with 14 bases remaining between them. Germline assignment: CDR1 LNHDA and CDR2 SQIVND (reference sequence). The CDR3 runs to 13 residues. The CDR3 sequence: CASSYDPAGEQYF. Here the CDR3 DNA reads TGTGCCAGTAGTTATGACCCTGCGGGCGAGCAGTACTTC.